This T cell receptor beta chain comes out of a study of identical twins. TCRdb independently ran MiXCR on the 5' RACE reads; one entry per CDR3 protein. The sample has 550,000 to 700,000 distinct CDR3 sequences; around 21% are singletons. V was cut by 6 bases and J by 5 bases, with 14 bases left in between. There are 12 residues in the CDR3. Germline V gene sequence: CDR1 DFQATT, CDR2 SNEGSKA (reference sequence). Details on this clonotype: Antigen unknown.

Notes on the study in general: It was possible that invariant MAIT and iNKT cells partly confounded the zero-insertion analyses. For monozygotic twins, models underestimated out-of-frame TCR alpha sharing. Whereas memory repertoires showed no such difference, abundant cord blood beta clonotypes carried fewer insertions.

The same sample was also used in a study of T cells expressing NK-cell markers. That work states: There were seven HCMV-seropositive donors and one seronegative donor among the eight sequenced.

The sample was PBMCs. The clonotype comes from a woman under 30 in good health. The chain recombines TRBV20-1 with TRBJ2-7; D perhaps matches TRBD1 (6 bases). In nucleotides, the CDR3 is TGCAGTGCACTGGGGACACTCGACGAGCAGTACTTC. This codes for CSALGTLDEQYF.